This is a list of T cell receptor beta chains from one sample in a study of beta chain features in type 1 diabetes. Profiled with immunoSEQ multiplex PCR; TCRdb holds only in-frame clones, not every one. The sample has hundreds of thousands of clones, around 15% seen once. The specimen was naive CD4+ T cells from blood. These TCRs come from a man between 18 and 35 years old with type 1 diabetes. CDR3s include the opening cysteine and the closing phenylalanine or tryptophan. A D gene is named only where the DNA matches it firmly. Some rows mark clone size as missing; the rest say once, few, many or name a class of expanded clone.

-	TRBV5-6	-	TRBJ1-2	CASNRLGGGRSYGYTF	TGTGCCAGCAACCGGCTAGGAGGGGGGAGATCTTATGGCTACACCTTC
-	TRBV5-1	-	TRBJ2-1	CASSSSGPHNEQFF	TGCGCCAGCAGCTCGAGCGGGCCCCACAATGAGCAGTTCTTC
-	TRBV11-2	-	TRBJ2-1	CASSLSLRGSEYNEQFF	TGTGCCAGCAGCTTGTCACTACGTGGGAGTGAGTACAATGAGCAGTTCTTC
TRBD1	TRBV29-1	-	TRBJ1-2	CSAVSGQGTYGYTF	TGCAGCGCTGTAAGTGGACAGGGGACGTATGGCTACACCTTC
-	TRBV2	few	TRBJ2-5	CASSPGLEETQYF	TGTGCCAGCAGCCCCGGACTCGAAGAGACCCAGTACTTC
-	TRBV2	-	TRBJ2-3	CASGALGTSTDTQYF	TGTGCCAGCGGGGCCCTGGGAACTAGCACAGATACGCAGTATTTT
TRBD1	TRBV29-1	-	TRBJ1-1	CSTRQGEKYTEAFF	TGCAGCACCCGACAGGGGGAGAAGTACACTGAAGCTTTCTTT
TRBD1	TRBV28	-	TRBJ2-5	CASSFSGGEETQYF	TGTGCCAGCAGTTTTTCAGGGGGCGAAGAGACCCAGTACTTC
TRBD2	TRBV7-3	-	TRBJ2-1	CASSLSGSSYNEQFF	TGTGCCAGCAGCTTAAGCGGGAGCTCCTACAATGAGCAGTTCTTC
TRBD1	TRBV5-1	-	TRBJ2-7	CASSWSRDSTYEQYF	TGCGCCAGCAGCTGGTCCCGGGACAGCACCTACGAGCAGTACTTC
-	TRBV30	few	TRBJ2-1	CAWNIDEGVEQFF	TGTGCCTGGAATATTGATGAGGGTGTTGAGCAGTTCTTC
TRBD2	TRBV4-1	-	TRBJ2-5	CASSHPRGLAGGRTSQETQYF	TGCGCCAGCAGCCACCCACGAGGACTAGCGGGGGGCCGAACCTCCCAAGAGACCCAGTACTTC
-	TRBV27	-	TRBJ2-2	CASIPLFDANTGELFF	TGTGCCAGCATCCCTCTCTTCGACGCGAACACCGGGGAGCTGTTTTTT
TRBD2	TRBV7-2	few	TRBJ2-7	CASSPQAGSSYEQYF	TGTGCCAGCAGCCCCCAAGCGGGGAGCTCCTACGAGCAGTACTTC
TRBD2	TRBV9	-	TRBJ2-7	CASSVSPPVAGGINEQYF	TGTGCCAGCAGCGTAAGCCCCCCGGTAGCGGGAGGAATTAACGAGCAGTACTTC
-	TRBV28	few	TRBJ2-1	CASSYPHEQFF	TGTGCCAGCAGTTACCCCCATGAGCAGTTCTTC
-	TRBV10-3	-	TRBJ2-1	CAIRQGTDNEQFF	TGTGCCATCAGACAGGGCACGGACAATGAGCAGTTCTTC
-	TRBV7-2	few	TRBJ2-2	CASTYLIGGGAHTGELFF	TGTGCCAGCACCTATCTGATAGGAGGGGGCGCCCACACCGGGGAGCTGTTTTTT
-	TRBV21-1	few	TRBJ1-5	CASSKAISDQPQHF	TGTGCCAGCAGCAAAGCCATTTCAGATCAGCCCCAGCATTTT
-	TRBV29-1	few	TRBJ2-1	CSVVYAASSYNEQFF	TGCAGCGTTGTTTACGCAGCGAGCTCCTACAATGAGCAGTTCTTC
-	TRBV30	few	TRBJ2-7	CAWSTGRYEQYF	TGTGCCTGGAGTACAGGAAGGTACGAGCAGTACTTC
-	TRBV13	few	TRBJ2-1	CASSPSGRGYNEQFF	TGTGCCAGCAGCCCTTCGGGCAGGGGCTACAATGAGCAGTTCTTC
-	TRBV18	few	TRBJ2-4	CASSPPASSTKNIQYF	TGTGCCAGCTCACCACCAGCGAGCAGCACCAAAAACATTCAGTACTTC
-	TRBV6-5	-	TRBJ2-7	CASSSPAVYEQYF	TGTGCCAGCAGTTCCCCGGCGGTCTACGAGCAGTACTTC
-	TRBV6-1	-	TRBJ1-2	CASSEWAGKVSDYGYTF	TGTGCCAGCAGTGAATGGGCAGGGAAGGTATCAGACTATGGCTACACCTTC
-	TRBV29-1	few	TRBJ2-6	CSVGPGQGANVLTF	TGCAGCGTTGGTCCAGGGCAGGGGGCCAACGTCCTGACTTTC
TRBD1	TRBV30	few	TRBJ1-2	CAWSAHGASGGRGYTF	TGTGCCTGGAGCGCACACGGAGCCTCAGGGGGCCGGGGCTACACCTTC
-	TRBV6-5	few	TRBJ2-1	CASSSSPYEQFF	TGTGCCAGCAGCTCGAGCCCATATGAGCAGTTCTTC
-	TRBV28	few	TRBJ2-7	CASAKGTVAYEQYF	TGTGCCAGTGCCAAAGGCACCGTGGCCTACGAGCAGTACTTC
-	TRBV21-1	-	TRBJ1-1	CASSPGAEAFF	TGTGCCAGCAGTCCAGGGGCTGAAGCTTTCTTT
-	TRBV7-9	-	TRBJ2-5	CASSFSGEETQYF	TGTGCCAGCAGCTTTTCAGGGGAAGAGACCCAGTACTTC
-	TRBV2	few	TRBJ2-2	CASSPRGELFF	TGTGCCAGCAGCCCGCGTGGGGAGCTGTTTTTT
TRBD1	TRBV4-2	few	TRBJ1-5	CASSPGTGMGSNQPQHF	TGTGCCAGCAGCCCAGGGACAGGGATGGGCAGCAATCAGCCCCAGCATTTT
TRBD1	TRBV4-1	few	TRBJ2-7	CASSQVSGQVYEQYF	TGCGCCAGCAGCCAAGTATCGGGACAGGTTTACGAGCAGTACTTC
-	TRBV4-2	-	TRBJ1-5	CASSLYTDSNQPQHF	TGTGCCAGCAGCCTATACACAGATAGCAATCAGCCCCAGCATTTT
-	TRBV10-3	few	TRBJ1-5	CAIRQTLNQPQHF	TGTGCCATCAGACAGACCCTCAATCAGCCCCAGCATTTT
-	TRBV19	few	TRBJ2-5	CASSISNQETQYF	TGTGCCAGTAGTATAAGTAACCAAGAGACCCAGTACTTC
TRBD1	TRBV6-5	few	TRBJ1-5	CASSQTGFSNQPQHF	TGTGCCAGCAGCCAGACAGGGTTTAGCAATCAGCCCCAGCATTTT
-	TRBV5-1	-	TRBJ1-1	CASSSEPNTEAFF	TGCGCCAGCAGCTCGGAACCGAACACTGAAGCTTTCTTT
-	TRBV10-3	few	TRBJ2-7	CAISDTSTTYEQYF	TGTGCCATCAGTGATACTAGCACAACCTACGAGCAGTACTTC
-	TRBV29-1	few	TRBJ1-4	CSVRTATNEKLFF	TGCAGCGTTCGAACAGCAACTAATGAAAAACTGTTTTTT
-	TRBV5-6	few	TRBJ1-2	CASSLAGRGNYGYTF	TGTGCCAGCAGCTTGGCGGGTCGGGGAAACTATGGCTACACCTTC
-	TRBV29-1	-	TRBJ2-7	CSVGQARSYEQYF	TGCAGCGTTGGTCAGGCCCGCTCCTACGAGCAGTACTTC
-	TRBV30	-	TRBJ2-1	CAWRPDRSEQFF	TGTGCCTGGAGGCCAGACAGGTCTGAGCAGTTCTTC
-	TRBV7-6	few	TRBJ1-1	CASTLSGEFTEAFF	TGTGCCAGCACCCTAAGCGGTGAGTTCACTGAAGCTTTCTTT
-	TRBV13	-	TRBJ2-7	CASSRVGYEQYF	TGTGCCAGCAGCAGAGTAGGCTACGAGCAGTACTTC
-	TRBV28	few	TRBJ2-1	CASSRRLGTLAYNEQFF	TGTGCCAGCAGTAGGCGTCTAGGAACTTTAGCATACAATGAGCAGTTCTTC
-	TRBV19	-	TRBJ1-5	CASSEQASNQPQHF	TGTGCCAGTAGTGAACAGGCGAGCAATCAGCCCCAGCATTTT
TRBD1	TRBV30	few	TRBJ2-5	CAWEVGGLQETQYF	TGTGCCTGGGAGGTAGGGGGCCTCCAAGAGACCCAGTACTTC
-	TRBV6-5	few	TRBJ2-1	CASSWQKLYNEQFF	TGTGCCAGCAGCTGGCAGAAGCTCTACAATGAGCAGTTCTTC
TRBD1	TRBV29-1	-	TRBJ1-5	CSVGTGVAGMEHF	TGCAGCGTTGGGACAGGCGTTGCAGGGATGGAGCATTTT
-	TRBV5-4	-	TRBJ2-6	CASRVFDGSGANVLTF	TGTGCCAGCCGAGTATTCGATGGGTCTGGGGCCAACGTCCTGACTTTC
-	TRBV2	-	TRBJ2-3	CASSHREGRTDTQYF	TGTGCCAGCAGCCATCGCGAGGGTAGAACAGATACGCAGTATTTT
-	TRBV6-1	few	TRBJ1-5	CASSAPSGELSNQPQHF	TGTGCCAGCAGTGCCCCCTCAGGGGAGTTGAGCAATCAGCCCCAGCATTTT
-	TRBV9	few	TRBJ2-3	CASSVGVSGSSTDTQYF	TGTGCCAGCAGCGTAGGAGTGAGCGGTTCCAGCACAGATACGCAGTATTTT
-	TRBV21-1	few	TRBJ2-7	CASSKAEMTGGLNCSYEQYF	TGTGCCAGCAGCAAAGCTGAGATGACAGGGGGCCTAAATTGCTCCTACGAGCAGTACTTC
-	TRBV6-6	-	TRBJ1-2	CASWDGTNYGYTF	TGTGCCAGCTGGGACGGAACTAACTATGGCTACACCTTC
TRBD1	TRBV9	-	TRBJ1-2	CASSVAGGYYGYTF	TGTGCCAGCAGCGTAGCAGGGGGCTACTATGGCTACACCTTC
-	TRBV4-1	-	TRBJ1-2	CASSPSLKGADNYGYTF	TGCGCCAGCAGCCCCAGCCTGAAGGGCGCGGATAACTATGGCTACACCTTC
TRBD1	TRBV7-6	-	TRBJ1-2	CASSTGVGARNGYTF	TGTGCCAGCAGCACAGGGGTAGGGGCTAGAAATGGCTACACCTTC